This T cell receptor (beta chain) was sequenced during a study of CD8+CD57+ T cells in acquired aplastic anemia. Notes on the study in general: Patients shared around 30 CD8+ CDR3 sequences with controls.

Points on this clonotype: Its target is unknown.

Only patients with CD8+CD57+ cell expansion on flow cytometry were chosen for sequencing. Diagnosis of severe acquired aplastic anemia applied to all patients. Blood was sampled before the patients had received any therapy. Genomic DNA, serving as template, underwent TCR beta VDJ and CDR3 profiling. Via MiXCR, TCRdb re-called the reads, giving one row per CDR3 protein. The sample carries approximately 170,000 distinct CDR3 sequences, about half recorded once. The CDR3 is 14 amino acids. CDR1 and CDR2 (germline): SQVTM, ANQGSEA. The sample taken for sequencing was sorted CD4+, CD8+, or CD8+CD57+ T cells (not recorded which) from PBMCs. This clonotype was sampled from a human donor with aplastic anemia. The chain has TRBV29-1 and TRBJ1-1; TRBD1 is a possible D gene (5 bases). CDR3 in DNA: TGCGTCGTTCGGCCGGGGCCCATGAACACTGAAGCTTTCTTT. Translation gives CVVRPGPMNTEAFF.